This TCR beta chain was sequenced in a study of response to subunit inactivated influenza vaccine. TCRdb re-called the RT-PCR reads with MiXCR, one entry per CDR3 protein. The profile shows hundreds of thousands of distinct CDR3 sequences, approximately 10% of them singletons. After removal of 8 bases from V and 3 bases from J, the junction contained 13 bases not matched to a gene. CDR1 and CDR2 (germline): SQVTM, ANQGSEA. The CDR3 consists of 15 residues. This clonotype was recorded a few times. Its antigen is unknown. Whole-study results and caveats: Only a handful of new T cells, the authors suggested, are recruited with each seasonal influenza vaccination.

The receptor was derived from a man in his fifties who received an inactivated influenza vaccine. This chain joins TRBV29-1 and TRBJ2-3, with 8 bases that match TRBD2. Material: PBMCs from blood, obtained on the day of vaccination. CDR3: CSSRGGRGRTDTQYF. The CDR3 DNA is TGCAGCTCCCGGGGGGGGCGGGGGAGAACAGATACGCAGTATTTT.